The sequence of this T cell receptor beta chain was determined in a study of T cell repertoires in cytomegalovirus infection. Study overall: Signatures in public TCR beta sequences pointed to both CMV infection and matching HLA type.

This CDR3 is built from 14 residues. Trimming took 5 bases from V and 0 from J, leaving 13 bases between them. Per germline, CDR1 DFQATT and CDR2 SNEGSKA (reference sequence). TCRdb reprocessed the reads with MiXCR, giving one entry per CDR3 protein. The table has under 600,000 distinct CDR3 sequences, 16% seen once. The clonotype originates from a human donor in good health (CMV status not recorded). Some clones in this sample may be carry-over from other donors' samples. The sequenced sample was CD8+ T cells from PBMCs. The chain employs TRBV20-1 and TRBJ1-1; D is unclear. In nucleotides, the CDR3 is TGCAGTGCTCCCCCCGGCCGAATGAACACTGAAGCTTTCTTT. Translating it yields CSAPPGRMNTEAFF.